Each of the 32 T cell receptor beta chains below was sequenced from the same sample in a study of blood T cell repertoires in COVID-19. The protocol was immunoSEQ multiplex PCR, while the TCRdb copy is restricted to in-frame clones and leaves out a portion. Of 65,000 to 70,000 clones listed, about 80% are singletons. Sequencing was performed on peripheral blood. The receptors originated from a man aged 80 or over with active COVID-19.

This chain joins TRBV11-2 and TRBJ2-3; D may be TRBD2 (6 bases). Germline CDR1 and CDR2: SGHAT and FQNNGV. Trimming shortened V by 1 base and J by 6 bases, and 11 bases separated the two germline ends. CDR3 size: 14 residues. CDR3 DNA sequence: TGTGCCAGCAGCTTAGGGAGGGACCGGGATACGCAGTATTTT. Its translation is CASSLGRDRDTQYF.

V usage is TRBV5-1 and J usage is TRBJ2-3, with TRBD1 matching over 7 bases. CDR1 is SGHRS and CDR2 is YFSETQ in the germline V gene. Unmatched junction bases numbered 6, after V lost 0 bases and J lost 5 bases. The CDR3 runs 15 residues. The CDR3 loop reads CASSLVGGGGDTQYF. In DNA, the CDR3 is TGCGCCAGCAGCTTGGTAGGGGGCGGAGGAGATACGCAGTATTTT.

This clone was detected a few times. The chain recombines TRBV19 with TRBJ1-5, with TRBD1 matching over 7 bases. The CDR3 spans 16 residues. CDR1 and CDR2 (germline): LNHDA, SQIVND (reference sequence). V lost 7 bases to trimming and J lost 5 bases; unmatched junction nucleotides: 14. This CDR3 is CASTPRGRGVDQPQHF. The CDR3, as DNA: TGTGCCAGTACCCCCAGGGGCAGGGGGGTAGATCAGCCCCAGCATTTT.

The V gene is TRBV6-5, the J gene TRBJ1-1; no clear D gene. Trimming pared 1 base from V and 6 bases from J, leaving 15 bases between. Germline V lookup: CDR1 MNHEY, CDR2 SVGAGI. CDR3 length equals 15 residues. CDR3 DNA sequence: TGTGCCAGCAGTTACTTGGCAAGAATTCCCCCTGAAGCTTTCTTT. It is translated as CASSYLARIPPEAFF.

This clone showed up just once. One end of the junction does not line up with germline, which may come from a read error. This chain connects TRBV5-4 to TRBJ2-7; D not resolved. The CDR3 has 14 amino acids. Per germline, CDR1 SGHNT and CDR2 YYREEE (reference sequence). The CDR3: CASSHPTSSNEQYF. In DNA, the CDR3 is TGTGCCAGCAGCCATCCGACTTCCTCCAACGAGCAGTACTTC.

The table lists this clone with a count of one. The V gene is TRBV5-1, the J gene TRBJ1-1; D gene ambiguous. Trimming left V 0 bases short and J 1 base short, with 7 bases between. CDR3 size: 14 residues. Germline CDR1 reads SGHRS; CDR2 reads YFSETQ. DNA for the CDR3: TGCGCCAGCAGCTTGGTGGTGGCGAACACTGAAGCTTTCTTT. Encoded protein: CASSLVVANTEAFF.

The J gene is TRBJ1-1, the V gene TRBV5-1; the match to TRBD1 covers 8 bases. Germline V gene lookup returns CDR1 SGHRS and CDR2 YFSETQ. This CDR3 comprises 15 residues. The ends lost 4 bases at V and 5 bases at J; junction bases unmatched: 10. This chain's CDR3 is CASSLMTGVGTEAFF. CDR3 nucleotide sequence: TGCGCCAGCAGCCTGATGACAGGGGTGGGGACTGAAGCTTTCTTT.

V gene TRBV2 combines with J gene TRBJ1-4; the match to TRBD1 covers 7 bases. The V segment lost 8 bases and the J segment 4 bases; nucleotides outside the gene matches: 4. CDR1 and CDR2 (germline): SNHLY, FYNNEI. The CDR3 contains 13 residues. The CDR3 protein is CASAGQLNEKLFF. DNA of the CDR3: TGTGCCAGCGCGGGACAGCTTAATGAAAAACTGTTTTTT. Together with reference TRBV2 and TRBJ1-4, the CDR3 gives the full variable domain: EPEVTQTPSHQVTQMGQEVILRCVPISNHLYFYWYRQILGQKVEFLVSFYNNEISEKSEIFDDQFSVERPDGSNFTLKIRSTKLEDSAMYFCASAGQLNEKLFFGSGTQLSVL.

V and J are TRBV10-3 and TRBJ2-1; 9 bases line up with TRBD2. Trimming cost V 5 bases and J 8 bases; bases outside gene matches: 7. Per germline, CDR1 ENHRY and CDR2 SYGVKD. The CDR3 has 14 amino acids. CDR3 bases: TGTGCCATCAGTATTAGCGGGAGTCTGGATGAGCAGTTCTTC. Translated: CAISISGSLDEQFF.

The chain is built from TRBV11-2 and TRBJ1-6, with TRBD1 as a possible D gene (5 bases). Trimming took 5 bases from V and 1 from J, leaving 18 bases between them. Germline CDR1 SGHAT, CDR2 FQNNGV. This CDR3 comprises 18 residues. The CDR3 loop reads CASSNRLLMGSYNSPLHF. The CDR3 DNA follows: TGTGCCAGCAGCAACAGGCTCCTTATGGGGTCCTATAATTCACCCCTCCACTTT.

The V gene is TRBV3-1 (or the pseudogene TRBV3-2), the J gene TRBJ1-2, with D tentatively TRBD1 (6 bases). Trimming cost V 0 bases and J 7 bases, with 9 bases left between them. Germline CDR1 is LGHDT and CDR2 is YNNKEL (reference sequence). The length of the CDR3 is 13 residues. This CDR3 reads CASSQEGRGGYTF. The DNA for the CDR3 is TGTGCCAGCAGCCAAGAGGGCAGGGGTGGCTACACCTTC.

This clone has just one count. The chain has TRBV19 and TRBJ1-5; D unclear. Germline loops: CDR1 LNHDA, CDR2 SQIVND (reference sequence). The CDR3 runs to 15 residues. V was cut by 5 bases and J by 0 bases, with 11 bases left in between. CDR3 protein: CASSRDGYSNQPQHF. CDR3 DNA sequence: TGTGCCAGTAGTCGAGATGGTTATAGCAATCAGCCCCAGCATTTT.

This chain links TRBV18 with TRBJ1-1, with 11 nucleotides matching TRBD1. Trimming took 4 bases from V and 0 from J; bases not matched to a gene: 7. The CDR3 consists of 17 residues. Germline CDR1 and CDR2: KGHSH and LQKENI. CDR3 nucleotides: TGTGCCAGCTCACTGAGGACAGGGGGCCGTATGAACACTGAAGCTTTCTTT. It is translated as CASSLRTGGRMNTEAFF.

J is TRBJ2-2 and V is TRBV6-4, with 8 bases fitting TRBD1. J gave up 3 bases and V 0 bases, and 9 bases lay outside the gene matches. Germline CDR1 MRHNA, CDR2 SNTAGT. The CDR3 consists of 18 residues. This CDR3 reads CASSDSIARQGYTGELFF. CDR3 bases: TGTGCCAGCAGTGACTCGATCGCTCGACAGGGGTACACCGGGGAGCTGTTTTTT.

The chain has TRBV4-1 and TRBJ1-6; D gene uncertain. Germline-derived CDR1 and CDR2 are MGHRA and YSYEKL. The CDR3 is made up of 14 amino acids. V shed 0 bases and J shed 8 bases, with 8 bases lying between them. CDR3 amino acids: CASSQDPSDSPLHF. The CDR3 DNA follows: TGCGCCAGCAGCCAAGATCCCTCGGATTCACCCCTCCACTTT.

This sequence joins TRBV7-8 and TRBJ2-7, with D hard to call. Germline CDR1 reads SGHVS; CDR2 reads FQNEAQ. The CDR3 spans 11 residues. Trimming left V 8 bases short and J 0 bases short, with 5 bases between. The CDR3 here is CASQVSYEQYF. Here the CDR3 DNA reads TGTGCCAGCCAGGTCTCCTACGAGCAGTACTTC.

This clone has just one count. CDR3: CASSSGPPQRAFF. The DNA for the CDR3 is TGTGCCAGCAGCTCTGGTCCCCCTCAGCGAGCTTTCTTT. The chain uses TRBV7-2 and TRBJ1-1; D gene ambiguous. Germline loops: CDR1 SGHTA, CDR2 FQGNSA. The germline V and J ends were trimmed by 4 bases and 10 bases, with 16 bases remaining between them. This CDR3 is 13 amino acids long. The variable domain in full, with the rest retrieved from reference TRBV7-2 and TRBJ1-1, is GAGVSQSPSNKVTEKGKDVELRCDPISGHTALYWYRQSLGQGLEFLIYFQGNSAPDKSGLPSDRFSAERTGGSVSTLTIQRTQQEDSAVYLCASSSGPPQRAFFGQGTRLTVV.

The sample holds one count of this clone. J is TRBJ1-4 and V is TRBV19, with D possibly being TRBD1 (6 bases). CDR3 length equals 15 residues. Trimming took 2 bases from V and 6 from J, leaving 13 bases between them. Germline CDR1 and CDR2: LNHDA and SQIVND (reference sequence). CDR3 coding DNA: TGTGCCAGTAGTATACCCTCGGGGGGCGATGAAAAACTGTTTTTT. Amino acids: CASSIPSGGDEKLFF.

The rearrangement joins TRBV2 to TRBJ1-5, with D uncertain. The length of the CDR3 is 12 residues. Germline V gene data show CDR1 as SNHLY and CDR2 as FYNNEI. Trimming took off 6 bases at V and 5 bases at J, with 8 bases between the two ends. This chain's CDR3 is CASRKGDQPQHF. CDR3 DNA sequence: TGTGCCAGCAGGAAAGGAGATCAGCCCCAGCATTTT. Filled out from reference TRBV2 and TRBJ1-5, the complete variable domain reads EPEVTQTPSHQVTQMGQEVILRCVPISNHLYFYWYRQILGQKVEFLVSFYNNEISEKSEIFDDQFSVERPDGSNFTLKIRSTKLEDSAMYFCASRKGDQPQHFGDGTRLSIL.

This clone was seen a single time. This chain uses TRBV3-1 (or the pseudogene TRBV3-2) with TRBJ1-5; 9 bases agree with TRBD1. Germline CDR1 LGHDT, CDR2 YNNKEL (reference sequence). The ends lost 2 bases at V and 5 bases at J; junction bases unmatched: 4. There are 15 residues in the CDR3. This CDR3 is CASSQKGTGHQPQHF. The CDR3, as DNA: TGTGCCAGCAGCCAAAAAGGGACAGGGCATCAGCCCCAGCATTTT.

The rearrangement links TRBV5-6 to TRBJ1-2; TRBD1 matches at 8 bases. Germline V lookup: CDR1 SGHDT, CDR2 YYEEEE. The J segment lost 8 bases and the V segment lost 0 bases, leaving 9 bases of the junction unmatched. The CDR3 has 15 residues. For the CDR3, the DNA is TGTGCCAGCAGCTTGGGTCGCAGGGGGCGTTTGGGCTACACCTTC. Its translation: CASSLGRRGRLGYTF.

The CDR3 region has the DNA TGTGCCAGCAGCGACAGGGGGCGTGTGACCCAGTACTTC. Translating gives CASSDRGRVTQYF. The rearrangement links TRBV3-1 (or the pseudogene TRBV3-2) to TRBJ2-5, with TRBD1 matching 10 bases. Trimming at V came to 5 bases and at J to 7 bases, leaving 4 bases not matched to a gene. Germline CDR1 is LGHDT and CDR2 is YNNKEL (reference sequence). This CDR3 has 13 amino acids.

The chain recombines TRBV11-1 with TRBJ2-5; 11 nucleotides align to TRBD1. Unmatched junction bases numbered 6, after V lost 4 bases and J lost 5 bases. CDR3 length equals 15 residues. Germline loops: CDR1 SGHAT, CDR2 FQDESV (reference sequence). CDR3 in DNA: TGTGCCAGCAGCTACGGGACAGGGGGGCCGGAGACCCAGTACTTC. Protein sequence: CASSYGTGGPETQYF. The full variable domain, rest sourced from reference TRBV11-1 and TRBJ2-5, is EAEVAQSPRYKITEKSQAVAFWCDPISGHATLYWYRQILGQGPELLVQFQDESVVDDSQLPKDRFSAERLKGVDSTLKIQPAELGDSAMYLCASSYGTGGPETQYFGPGTRLLVL.

DNA of the CDR3: TGTGCCACCAGTGTCACTAGCGGGATGGCGGTTGAGCAGTTCTTC. Its translation is CATSVTSGMAVEQFF. This sequence joins TRBV24-1 and TRBJ2-1, with 10 bases matching TRBD2. The germline V gene encodes CDR1 KGHDR and CDR2 SFDVKD. The CDR3 is 15 amino acids. Germline trimming cut 5 bases from V and 9 bases from J; bases unmatched to any gene: 9.

The V gene is TRBV30, the J gene TRBJ2-7; D is possibly TRBD1 (5 bases). Germline CDR1 reads GTSNPN; CDR2 reads SVGIG (reference sequence). V gave up 1 base and J gave up 1 base, with 8 bases separating them. The CDR3 has 13 amino acids. The DNA of the CDR3 is TGTGCCTGGAGTGAGGGGTATTCCTACGAGCAGTACTTC. This translates into CAWSEGYSYEQYF. Drawing the rest from reference TRBV30 and TRBJ2-7, the complete variable domain is SQTIHQWPATLVQPVGSPLSLECTVEGTSNPNLYWYRQAAGRGLQLLFYSVGIGQISSEVPQNLSASRPQDRQFILSSKKLLLSDSGFYLCAWSEGYSYEQYFGPGTRLTVT.

The table lists this clone with a count of one. J is TRBJ2-7 and V is TRBV12-5, with a possible D match to TRBD2 (6 bases). CDR1 LGHNT and CDR2 FRNRAP come from the germline V gene. The CDR3 is made up of 14 amino acids. V lost 1 base, J lost 2 bases, and 9 bases lay in between. The CDR3 spells CASGLDGGPYEQYF. DNA of the CDR3: TGTGCTAGTGGTTTGGATGGAGGGCCCTACGAGCAGTACTTC.

The chain recombines TRBV2 with TRBJ1-1; TRBD1 aligns across 8 bases. The J segment lost 0 bases and the V segment lost 7 bases, leaving 4 bases of the junction unmatched. There are 14 residues in the CDR3. Germline V gives CDR1 SNHLY, CDR2 FYNNEI. The DNA for the CDR3 is TGTGCCAGCATCCCGGGACAGGTGAACACTGAAGCTTTCTTT. This translates into CASIPGQVNTEAFF.

The chain joins TRBV7-3 to TRBJ2-5, with D possibly TRBD2 on 7 matching bases. The CDR3 runs 15 residues. CDR1 is SGHTA and CDR2 is FQGTGA in the germline V gene. V was pared by 5 bases and J by 9 bases, with 22 bases between. In nucleotides, the CDR3 is TGTGCCAGCAGCCCTACGGCGGGGGCGCTAGGGGCCCAGTACTTC. It codes for CASSPTAGALGAQYF.

The chain has TRBV5-4 and TRBJ1-6; 7 nucleotides agree with TRBD1. The ends lost 0 bases at V and 9 bases at J; junction bases unmatched: 6. The CDR3 has 15 amino acids. CDR1 and CDR2 from the germline V gene are SGHNT and YYREEE (reference sequence). CDR3 protein: CASSLEGARPSPLHF. The CDR3 region has the DNA TGTGCCAGCAGCTTGGAGGGGGCGCGTCCTTCACCCCTCCACTTT.

The rearrangement joins TRBV4-3 to TRBJ1-2; D gene unclear. The V end was cut by 0 bases, the J end by 1 base, with 3 bases between. CDR1 and CDR2 from the germline V gene are LGHNA and YSLEER. The length of the CDR3 is 13 residues. DNA of the CDR3: TGCGCCAGCAGCCAAGATATTAACTATGGCTACACCTTC. The encoded protein is CASSQDINYGYTF.

This chain links TRBV12-3 or TRBV12-4 with TRBJ1-5, with no clear D. Trimming took off 6 bases at V and 12 bases at J, with 18 bases between the two ends. This CDR3 comprises 13 residues. The CDR3 protein is CASSRALELVQHF. The DNA of the CDR3 is TGTGCCAGCAGCCGCGCTCTGGAGCTAGTCCAGCATTTT.

The chain links TRBV29-1 to TRBJ1-2; D perhaps matches TRBD1 (5 bases). This CDR3 is built from 12 residues. The germline CDR1 and CDR2 sequences are SQVTM and ANQGSEA. V lost 4 bases to trimming and J lost 4 bases, with 10 bases between them. For the CDR3, the DNA is TGCAGCGTTGCGGACATAGCCTATGGCTACACCTTC. Its translation is CSVADIAYGYTF.